The 7 T cell receptor beta chains below were found in one sample sequenced in a study of response to subunit inactivated influenza vaccine. TCRdb itself ran the RT-PCR reads through MiXCR, one entry per CDR3 protein. The sample records some 850,000 distinct CDR3 sequences, approximately 18% being singletons. The sequencing used PBMCs from blood, collected approximately 5 days after vaccination. Receptors were obtained from a man aged 50 or older who received an inactivated influenza vaccine.

The genes are TRBV24-1 and TRBJ2-5; a weak D match, TRBD1 (5 bases). The CDR3 covers 15 residues. Germline lookup yields CDR1 KGHDR and CDR2 SFDVKD. V was pared by 2 bases and J by 2 bases, with 11 bases between. In nucleotides, the CDR3 is TGTGCCACCAGTGATTCGACAGTTTTACAAGAGACCCAGTACTTC. Translating gives CATSDSTVLQETQYF.

The chain recombines TRBV6-2 or TRBV6-3 with TRBJ1-2; D possibly corresponds to TRBD1 (6 bases). The CDR3 has 17 amino acids. The germline gives CDR1 MNHEY, CDR2 SVGEGT. The V end was cut by 2 bases, the J end by 0 bases, with 16 bases between. CDR3 loop: CASSYPPKAGANYGYTF. CDR3 nucleotides: TGTGCCAGCAGTTACCCGCCAAAGGCAGGGGCTAACTATGGCTACACCTTC.

This clonotype came up a few times. The chain employs TRBV20-1 and TRBJ2-7; weak D call: TRBD1 (6 bases). This CDR3 is 14 amino acids long. Looked up from germline, CDR1 is DFQATT and CDR2 is SNEGSKA (reference sequence). The germline V and J ends were trimmed by 3 bases and 0 bases, with 12 bases remaining between them. The CDR3 nucleotides are TGCAGTGCTAGGGACAGCATTAACTCCTACGAGCAGTACTTC. Translating it yields CSARDSINSYEQYF.

The gene calls are TRBV7-2 and TRBJ2-7; D call uncertain. The ends were cut back, 5 bases at V and 2 bases at J, with 13 bases in the middle. The germline CDR1 and CDR2 sequences are SGHTA and FQGNSA. The CDR3 has 14 amino acids. The CDR3 loop reads CASSASRRAYEQYF. The CDR3 nucleotides read TGTGCCAGCAGCGCCTCGAGGCGAGCCTACGAGCAGTACTTC.

In this sample, this clonotype turned up many times. The rearrangement links TRBV5-1 to TRBJ1-2; D call uncertain. The CDR3 is made up of 15 amino acids. Germline V gene lookup returns CDR1 SGHRS and CDR2 YFSETQ. Deletions cut 0 bases from V and 2 bases from J, with 11 bases between. The DNA for the CDR3 is TGCGCCAGCAGCTTGGCCAATACCGGGAACTATGGCTACACCTTC. As protein: CASSLANTGNYGYTF.

The rearrangement joins TRBV11-2 to TRBJ1-6; possibly TRBD1 for D (6 bases). Germline CDR1 is SGHAT and CDR2 is FQNNGV. Trimming cost V 5 bases and J 3 bases, with 17 bases left between them. This CDR3 contains 17 residues. The CDR3 here is CASSLRDTKFYNSPLHF. CDR3 DNA: TGTGCCAGCAGCCTCCGGGACACCAAATTCTATAATTCACCCCTCCACTTT.

This clonotype was detected only a few times. J is TRBJ1-5 and V is TRBV4-3, with D maybe TRBD1 (5 bases). The CDR3 has 17 residues. V lost 2 bases and J lost 5, with 19 bases in between. In germline, CDR1 is LGHNA, CDR2 YSLEER. The DNA for the CDR3 is TGCGCCAGCAGCCAACTCAAGACCGGGACGGGGGATCAGCCCCAGCATTTT. Protein: CASSQLKTGTGDQPQHF.